The sequence of this T cell receptor (beta chain) was determined in a study of blood T cell repertoires in COVID-19. Study-level information: Acute and convalescent COVID-19 samples came from the United States, Italy and Spain.

Seattle cases were enrolled at active infection and followed longitudinally. The CDR3 length is 16 residues. Trimming shortened V by 3 bases and J by 1 base, and 13 bases separated the two germline ends. CDR1 and CDR2 (germline): MDHEN, SYDVKM. Source study methods: Amplifying reference gene primers gave estimates of nucleated cell counts. Using immunoSEQ multiplex PCR, the repertoire was profiled, and TCRdb retains in-frame clones only, with some absent. The V and J calls and the clone size are those of that table, but D and trimming were determined from the DNA. The sample holds about 80,000 clones; 70% to 90% are singletons and the top ten take 9.6%.

Material for sequencing was peripheral blood. This receptor was identified in a man aged 50 to 60 with COVID-19, enrolled during active disease. The rearrangement links TRBV28 to TRBJ2-4; perhaps TRBD1 as D (6 bases). CDR3 sequence: CASSFPGVTAKNIQYF. The CDR3 bases are TGTGCCAGCAGTTTTCCAGGGGTCACGGCCAAAAACATTCAGTACTTC. The variable domain in full, with the rest retrieved from reference TRBV28 and TRBJ2-4, is DVKVTQSSRYLVKRTGEKVFLECVQDMDHENMFWYRQDPGLGLRLIYFSYDVKMKEKGDIPEGYSVSREKKERFSLILESASTNQTSMYLCASSFPGVTAKNIQYFGAGTRLSVL.